Each of the 5 T cell receptor beta chains below was sequenced from the same sample in a study of T-cell reconstitution after alpha-beta-depleted transplantation in children. TCRbeta library preparation incorporated unique molecular identifiers. One entry per CDR3 protein results from TCRdb running MiXCR on the PCR reads. This sample has about 510,000 distinct CDR3 sequences, with about 10% found just once. Sequences were derived from PBMCs, mostly from graft donor cells, sampled 180 days after TCRalphabeta/CD19-depleted stem cell transplant. Receptors were obtained from a female patient aged 2-15 years who had a stem cell transplant for aplastic anemia, so the T cells may come from the graft donor.

This clonotype was found a few times. The chain recombines TRBV5-1 with TRBJ2-1; 7 bases fit TRBD1. V gave up 2 bases and J gave up 0 bases; unmatched junction bases: 5. The CDR3 is 16 amino acids. Germline assignment: CDR1 SGHRS and CDR2 YFSETQ. The CDR3 loop reads CASSFVQGSSYNEQFF. Here the CDR3 DNA reads TGCGCCAGCAGCTTCGTACAGGGGAGCTCCTACAATGAGCAGTTCTTC.

As for this clonotype: This could be a read error, since a much larger clone is one nucleotide away. Lacking the conserved final phenylalanine or tryptophan, this CDR3 likely reflects a read error. The chain carries TRBV29-1 and TRBJ2-3, with 7 nucleotides matching TRBD2. CDR1 and CDR2 from the germline V gene are SQVTM and ANQGSEA. V lost 6 bases, J lost 4 bases, and 7 bases stayed unmatched. This CDR3 region has 13 residues. The CDR3 here is CSVVGRRPDTQYS. The CDR3 nucleotides are TGCAGCGTGGTCGGGAGGAGGCCAGATACGCAGTATTCT.

This clonotype was seen a handful of times. V and J are TRBV20-1 and TRBJ2-3; TRBD1 aligns across 9 bases. Germline CDR1 and CDR2: DFQATT and SNEGSKA (reference sequence). The CDR3 contains 17 residues. The V and J ends lost 3 bases and 9 bases, in that order; junction bases with no gene match: 19. In DNA, the CDR3 is TGCAGTGCTAGCCCCATACTCCGGACAGGGGAGACATGGACGCAGTATTTT. Amino acids: CSASPILRTGETWTQYF.

This clonotype was recorded many times. This chain joins TRBV5-1 and TRBJ2-1, with 7 bases fitting TRBD2. V dropped 3 bases and J dropped 2; count of bases not matched to a gene: 8. CDR3 length: 16 residues. The germline CDR1 and CDR2 sequences are SGHRS and YFSETQ. The DNA for the CDR3 is TGCGCCAGCAGCTACCCGCGGGAGTTGCCCTACAATGAGCAGTTCTTC. Amino acid sequence: CASSYPRELPYNEQFF.

This clonotype was seen more than once but under ten times. The V call is TRBV4-3, the J call TRBJ1-3; D unresolved. V dropped 0 bases and J dropped 2 bases, with 11 bases sitting between them. Germline values: CDR1 LGHNA, CDR2 YSLEER. There are 16 residues in the CDR3. Written as DNA, the CDR3 is TGCGCCAGCAGCCAAGATCCCCCCTGGACTGGAAACACCATATATTTT. Protein product: CASSQDPPWTGNTIYF.